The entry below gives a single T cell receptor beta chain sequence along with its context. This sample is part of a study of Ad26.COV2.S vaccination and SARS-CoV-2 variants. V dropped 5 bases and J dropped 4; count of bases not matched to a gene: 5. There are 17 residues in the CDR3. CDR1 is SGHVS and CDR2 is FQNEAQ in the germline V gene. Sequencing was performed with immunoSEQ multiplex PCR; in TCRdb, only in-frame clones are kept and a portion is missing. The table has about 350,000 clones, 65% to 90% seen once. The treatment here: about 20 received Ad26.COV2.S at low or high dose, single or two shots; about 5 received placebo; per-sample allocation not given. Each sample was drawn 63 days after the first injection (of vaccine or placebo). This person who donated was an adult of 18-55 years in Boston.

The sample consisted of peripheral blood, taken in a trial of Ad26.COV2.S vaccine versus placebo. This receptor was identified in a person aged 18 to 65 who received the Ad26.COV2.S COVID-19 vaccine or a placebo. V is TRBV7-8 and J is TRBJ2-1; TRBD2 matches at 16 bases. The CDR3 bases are TGTGCCAGCAGCCCCCCGGGACTAGCGGGGGGGTACAATGAGCAGTTCTTC. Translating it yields CASSPPGLAGGYNEQFF.